This TCR beta chain was recorded in a study of blood T cell repertoires in COVID-19. Germline V gene lookup returns CDR1 MRHNA and CDR2 SNTAGT. The CDR3 sequence is 18 residues long. The trim removed 4 bases at V and 4 bases at J, leaving 12 bases unmatched. Clones were read by immunoSEQ multiplex PCR, and TCRdb kept only the in-frame ones, dropping some. Among 200,000 to 250,000 clones listed, roughly 88% were seen once. The TCR comes from a woman older than 75 with COVID-19, enrolled during active disease. Sequencing was performed on peripheral blood. The rearrangement joins TRBV6-4 to TRBJ2-2, with 10 bases fitting TRBD2. This chain's CDR3 is CASSVRASGGASTGELFF. CDR3 in DNA: TGTGCCAGCAGTGTACGCGCGAGCGGGGGGGCAAGCACCGGGGAGCTGTTTTTT.